This TCR beta chain was retrieved from a study of cytotoxic CD8 clonotypes in ibrutinib-treated CLL. The study's findings and limits: On treatment, the uncommon public clonotypes contracted or remained stable.

The intended depth for sequencing was 1 in 200,000 to 1 in 1 million T cells. Profiling relied on immunoSEQ multiplex PCR, and the TCRdb table lists in-frame clones only, not all of them. The sample shows 76,000 or so clones, approximately 87% of them seen only once. About this clone: Its specificity is unknown.

The CDR3 contains 13 residues. V was shortened by 7 bases and J by 1 base, with 10 bases between the two germline ends. Germline loops: CDR1 MNHEY, CDR2 SVGAGI. The rearrangement joins TRBV6-5 to TRBJ2-5; D is ambiguous. This clonotype was sampled from a human donor with chronic lymphocytic leukemia. This sample comprised PBMCs, obtained after 24 months of ibrutinib treatment. CDR3 in DNA: TGTGCCAGCACCGGGCCTGGCCAAGAGACCCAGTACTTC. The encoded protein is CASTGPGQETQYF.